This TCR beta chain was recovered during a study of CD8 T cells in ankylosing spondylitis. A word on this clonotype: Its antigen remains unidentified.

Overall study findings and caveats: Seven to nine highly homologous variants made up a TCR beta motif that seemed to typify ankylosing spondylitis blood. Matched synovial fluid from ankylosing spondylitis patients was reported to be enriched for disease-linked clones. Clones linked with disease were CD8+ and fairly uncommon in the peripheral blood.

Library preparation for TCR beta used quantitative 5'-RACE with molecular barcodes. Each CDR3 protein is one row after TCRdb ran MiXCR on the 5' RACE reads. The sample holds roughly 40,000 distinct CDR3 sequences, approximately 16% seen once. The CDR3 spans 13 residues. V was trimmed by 3 bases and J by 3 bases, leaving 6 bases between them. CDR1 is MGHRA and CDR2 is YSYEKL in the germline V gene. The receptor was isolated from a male donor with ankylosing spondylitis or in good health (not recorded which). The sample comprised blood. V gene TRBV4-1 combines with J gene TRBJ1-5, with TRBD1 as a possible D gene (5 bases). The CDR3 DNA reads as TGCGCCAGCAGCCAGGGGGACAATCAGCCCCAGCATTTT. Its translation: CASSQGDNQPQHF.